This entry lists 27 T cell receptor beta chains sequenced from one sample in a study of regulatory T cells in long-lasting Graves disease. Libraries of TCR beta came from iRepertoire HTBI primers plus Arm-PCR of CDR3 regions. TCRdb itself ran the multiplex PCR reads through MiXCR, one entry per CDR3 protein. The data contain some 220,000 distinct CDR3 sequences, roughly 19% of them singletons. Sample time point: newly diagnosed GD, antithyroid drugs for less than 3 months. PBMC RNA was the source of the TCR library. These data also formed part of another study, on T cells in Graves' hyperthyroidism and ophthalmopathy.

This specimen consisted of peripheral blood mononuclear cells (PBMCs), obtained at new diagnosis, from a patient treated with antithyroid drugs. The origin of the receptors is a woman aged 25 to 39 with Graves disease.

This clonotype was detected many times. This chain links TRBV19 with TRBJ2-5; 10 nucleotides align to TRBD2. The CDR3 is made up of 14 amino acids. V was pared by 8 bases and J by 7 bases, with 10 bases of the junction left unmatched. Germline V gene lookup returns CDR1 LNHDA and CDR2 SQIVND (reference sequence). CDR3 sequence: CASRQRGGLGTQYF. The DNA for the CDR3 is TGTGCCAGTCGGCAGCGGGGGGGCCTGGGGACCCAGTACTTC.

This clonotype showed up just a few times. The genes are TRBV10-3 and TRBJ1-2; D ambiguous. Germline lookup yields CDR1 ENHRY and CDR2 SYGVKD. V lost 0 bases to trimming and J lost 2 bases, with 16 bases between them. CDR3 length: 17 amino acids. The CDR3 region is CAISESAFPSPNYGYTF. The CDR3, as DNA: TGTGCCATCAGTGAGTCTGCGTTCCCGTCCCCCAACTATGGCTACACCTTC.

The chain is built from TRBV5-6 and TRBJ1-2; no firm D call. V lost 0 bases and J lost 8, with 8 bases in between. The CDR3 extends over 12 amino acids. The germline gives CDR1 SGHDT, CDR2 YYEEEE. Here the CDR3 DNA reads TGTGCCAGCAGCTTGGTTTTGGGGGGCTACACCTTC. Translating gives CASSLVLGGYTF.

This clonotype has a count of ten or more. As DNA, the CDR3 is TGTGCCTGGAGCAGGGAAAACTATGGCTACACCTTC. It translates to CAWSRENYGYTF. V usage is TRBV30 and J usage is TRBJ1-2; a possible D gene is TRBD1 (5 bases). CDR3 size: 12 residues. Germline V gene lookup returns CDR1 GTSNPN and CDR2 SVGIG (reference sequence). Trimming stripped 3 bases from V and 2 bases from J, with 7 bases between.

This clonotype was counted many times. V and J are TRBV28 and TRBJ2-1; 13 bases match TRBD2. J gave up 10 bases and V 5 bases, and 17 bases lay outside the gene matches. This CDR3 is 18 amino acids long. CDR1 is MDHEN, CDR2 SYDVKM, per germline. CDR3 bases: TGTGCCAGCAGTCCCTCCCTGGGACTAGCGGGGTACAATGAGGAGCAGTTCTTC. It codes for CASSPSLGLAGYNEEQFF.

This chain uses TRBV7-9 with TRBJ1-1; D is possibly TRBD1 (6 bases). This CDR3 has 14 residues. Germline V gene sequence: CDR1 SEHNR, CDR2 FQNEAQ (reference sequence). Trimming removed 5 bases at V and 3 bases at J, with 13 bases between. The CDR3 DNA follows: TGTGCCAGCAGCGTTTCCGGGGGCTACACTGAAGCTTTCTTT. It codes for CASSVSGGYTEAFF. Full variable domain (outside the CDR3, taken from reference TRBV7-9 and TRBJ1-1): DTGVSQNPRHKITKRGQNVTFRCDPISEHNRLYWYRQTLGQGPEFLTYFQNEAQLEKSRLLSDRFSAERPKGSFSTLEIQRTEQGDSAMYLCASSVSGGYTEAFFGQGTRLTVV.

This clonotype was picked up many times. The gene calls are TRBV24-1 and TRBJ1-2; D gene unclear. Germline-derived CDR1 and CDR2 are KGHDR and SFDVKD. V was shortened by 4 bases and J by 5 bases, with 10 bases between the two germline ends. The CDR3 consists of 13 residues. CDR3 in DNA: TGTGCCACCAGTGAGGGTCGTGGGTATGGCTACACCTTC. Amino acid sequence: CATSEGRGYGYTF.

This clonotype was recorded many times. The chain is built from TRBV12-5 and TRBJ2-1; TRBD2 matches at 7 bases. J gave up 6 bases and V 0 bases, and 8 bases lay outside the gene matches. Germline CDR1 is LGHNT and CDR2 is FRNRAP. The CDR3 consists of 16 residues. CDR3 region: CASGLVLSGDVNEQFF. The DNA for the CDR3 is TGTGCTAGTGGTTTGGTATTGAGCGGGGACGTCAATGAGCAGTTCTTC.

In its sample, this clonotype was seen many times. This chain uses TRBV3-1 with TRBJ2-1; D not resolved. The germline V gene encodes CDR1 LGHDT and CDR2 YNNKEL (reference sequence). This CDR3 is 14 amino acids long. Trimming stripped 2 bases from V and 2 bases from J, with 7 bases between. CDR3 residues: CASSQSGTYNEQFF. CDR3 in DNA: TGTGCCAGCAGCCAAAGTGGGACCTACAATGAGCAGTTCTTC.

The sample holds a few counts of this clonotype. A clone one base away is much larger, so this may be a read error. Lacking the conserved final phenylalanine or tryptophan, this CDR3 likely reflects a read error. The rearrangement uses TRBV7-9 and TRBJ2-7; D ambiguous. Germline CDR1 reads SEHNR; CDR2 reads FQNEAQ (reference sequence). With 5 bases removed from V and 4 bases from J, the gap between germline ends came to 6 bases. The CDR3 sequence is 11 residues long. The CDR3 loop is CASSVGYEQYL. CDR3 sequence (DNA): TGTGCCAGCAGCGTAGGGTACGAGCAGTACCTC.

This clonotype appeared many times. CDR3 in DNA: TGCAGTGCCCCAGAGGGCAGCTCTGGGGCCAACGTCCTGACTTTC. Its translation: CSAPEGSSGANVLTF. V gene TRBV20-1 combines with J gene TRBJ2-6; weak D call: TRBD2 (5 bases). Trimming stripped 6 bases from V and 0 bases from J, with 12 bases between. The CDR3 totals 15 residues. The germline V gene encodes CDR1 DFQATT and CDR2 SNEGSKA (reference sequence).

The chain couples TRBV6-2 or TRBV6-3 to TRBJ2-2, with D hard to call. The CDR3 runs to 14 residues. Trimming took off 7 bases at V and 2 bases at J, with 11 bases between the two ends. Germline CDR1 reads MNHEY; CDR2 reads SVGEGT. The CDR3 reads CASTRAVNTGELFF. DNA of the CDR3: TGTGCCAGCACCCGGGCCGTAAACACCGGGGAGCTGTTTTTT.

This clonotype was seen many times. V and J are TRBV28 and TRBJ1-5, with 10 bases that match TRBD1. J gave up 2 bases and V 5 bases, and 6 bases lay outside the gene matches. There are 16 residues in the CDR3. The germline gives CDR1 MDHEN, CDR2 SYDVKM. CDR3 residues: CASSATGGLGNQPQHF. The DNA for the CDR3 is TGTGCCAGCAGTGCGACAGGGGGCCTCGGCAATCAGCCCCAGCATTTT.

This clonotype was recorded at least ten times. The CDR3 protein is CASSVGLAGEDEQFF. In DNA form, the CDR3 reads TGTGCCAGCAGCGTAGGGCTAGCGGGTGAGGATGAGCAGTTCTTC. The V gene is TRBV9, the J gene TRBJ2-1, with 8 bases identical to TRBD2. Germline assignment: CDR1 SGDLS and CDR2 YYNGEE. This CDR3 is 15 amino acids long. V lost 0 bases to trimming and J lost 8 bases; unmatched junction nucleotides: 7. The full variable domain, completed using reference TRBV9 and TRBJ2-1, is DSGVTQTPKHLITATGQRVTLRCSPRSGDLSVYWYQQSLDQGLQFLIQYYNGEERAKGNILERFSAQQFPDLHSELNLSSLELGDSALYFCASSVGLAGEDEQFFGPGTRLTVL.

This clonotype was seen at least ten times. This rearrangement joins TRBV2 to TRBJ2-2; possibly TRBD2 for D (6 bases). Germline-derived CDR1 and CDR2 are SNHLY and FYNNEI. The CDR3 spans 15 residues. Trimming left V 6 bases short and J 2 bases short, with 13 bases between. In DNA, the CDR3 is TGTGCCAGCAGCCCCCGGGGGTCTAACACCGGGGAGCTGTTTTTT. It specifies CASSPRGSNTGELFF.

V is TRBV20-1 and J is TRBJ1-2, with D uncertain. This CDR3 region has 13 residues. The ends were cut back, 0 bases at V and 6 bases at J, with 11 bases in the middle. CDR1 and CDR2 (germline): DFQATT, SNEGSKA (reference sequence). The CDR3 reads CSARDVGLDGYTF. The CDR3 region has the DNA TGCAGTGCTAGAGATGTAGGGTTGGATGGCTACACCTTC.

The CDR3 bases are TGTGCCAGCTCACCACAAGCCATACACGGACAGGGGCCAAGGACTGGAAACACCATATATTTT. Translated: CASSPQAIHGQGPRTGNTIYF. J is TRBJ1-3 and V is TRBV18; 9 bases align to TRBD1. CDR3 length: 21 residues. The germline gives CDR1 KGHSH, CDR2 LQKENI. V dropped 1 base and J dropped 2; count of bases not matched to a gene: 18.

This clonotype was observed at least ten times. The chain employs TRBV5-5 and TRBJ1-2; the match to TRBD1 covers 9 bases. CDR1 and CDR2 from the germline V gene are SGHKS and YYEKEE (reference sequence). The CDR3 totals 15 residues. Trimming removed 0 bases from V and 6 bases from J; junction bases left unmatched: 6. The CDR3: CASSLEGTGWDGYTF. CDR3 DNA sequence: TGTGCCAGCAGCTTGGAGGGGACAGGGTGGGATGGCTACACCTTC.

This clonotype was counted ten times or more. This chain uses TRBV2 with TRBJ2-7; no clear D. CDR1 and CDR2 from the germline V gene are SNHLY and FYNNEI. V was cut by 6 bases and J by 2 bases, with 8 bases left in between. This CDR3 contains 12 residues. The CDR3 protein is CASRDLPYEQYF. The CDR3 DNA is TGTGCCAGCAGGGACCTCCCCTACGAGCAGTACTTC.

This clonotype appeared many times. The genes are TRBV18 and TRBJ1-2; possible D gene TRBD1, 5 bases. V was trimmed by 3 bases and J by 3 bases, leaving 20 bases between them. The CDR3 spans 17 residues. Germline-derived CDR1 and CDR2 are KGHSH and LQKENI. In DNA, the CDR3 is TGTGCCAGCTCACCCCTCAGGGCACAGAGCAAGGACTATGGCTACACCTTC. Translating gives CASSPLRAQSKDYGYTF.

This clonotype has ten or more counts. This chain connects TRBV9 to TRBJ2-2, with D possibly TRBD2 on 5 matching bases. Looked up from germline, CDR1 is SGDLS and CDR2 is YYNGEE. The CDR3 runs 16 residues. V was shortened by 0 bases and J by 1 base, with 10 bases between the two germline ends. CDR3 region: CASSVDGGRNTGELFF. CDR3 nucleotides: TGTGCCAGCAGCGTAGATGGAGGTCGGAACACCGGGGAGCTGTTTTTT.

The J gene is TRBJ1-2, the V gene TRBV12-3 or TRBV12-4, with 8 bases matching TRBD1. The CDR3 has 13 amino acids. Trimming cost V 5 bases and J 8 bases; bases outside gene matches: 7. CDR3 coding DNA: TGTGCCAGCAGTGATCAGGGGGCAGGGGGCTACACCTTC. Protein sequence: CASSDQGAGGYTF.

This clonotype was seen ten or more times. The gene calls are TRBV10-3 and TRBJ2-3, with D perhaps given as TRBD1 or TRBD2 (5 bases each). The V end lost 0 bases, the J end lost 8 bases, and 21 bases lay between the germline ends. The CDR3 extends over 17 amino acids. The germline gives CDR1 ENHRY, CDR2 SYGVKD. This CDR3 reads CAISESNSVGGSVTQYF. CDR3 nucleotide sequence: TGTGCCATCAGTGAGTCTAATAGCGTTGGGGGATCTGTTACGCAGTATTTT.

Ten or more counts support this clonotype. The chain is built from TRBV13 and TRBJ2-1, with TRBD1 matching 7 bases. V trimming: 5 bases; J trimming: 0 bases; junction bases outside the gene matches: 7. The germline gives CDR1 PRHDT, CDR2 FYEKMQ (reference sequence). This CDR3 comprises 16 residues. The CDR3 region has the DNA TGTGCCAGCAGCCCAGAACAGGGGAGCTCCTACAATGAGCAGTTCTTC. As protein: CASSPEQGSSYNEQFF.

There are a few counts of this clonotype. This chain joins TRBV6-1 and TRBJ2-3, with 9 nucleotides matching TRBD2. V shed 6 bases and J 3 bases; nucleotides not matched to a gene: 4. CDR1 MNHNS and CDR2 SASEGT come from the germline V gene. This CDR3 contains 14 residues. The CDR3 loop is CASRAGGFTDTQYF. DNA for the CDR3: TGTGCCAGCAGGGCGGGGGGGTTTACAGATACGCAGTATTTT.

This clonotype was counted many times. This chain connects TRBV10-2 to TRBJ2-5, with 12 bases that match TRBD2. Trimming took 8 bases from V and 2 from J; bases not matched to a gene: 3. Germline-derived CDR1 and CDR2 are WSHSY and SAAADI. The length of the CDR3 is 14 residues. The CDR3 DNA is TGCGCCAGCTCAGGACTAGCGGGGCAAGAGACCCAGTACTTC. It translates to CASSGLAGQETQYF.

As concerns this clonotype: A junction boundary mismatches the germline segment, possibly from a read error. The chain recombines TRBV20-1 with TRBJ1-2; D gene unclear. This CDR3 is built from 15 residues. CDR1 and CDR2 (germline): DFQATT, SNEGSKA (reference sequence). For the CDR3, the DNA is TGCAGTGCTAGAGGCTCGGGAAGAGCTAACTATGGCTACACTTTC. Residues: CSARGSGRANYGYTF.